This T cell receptor beta chain was identified during a study of CD8+ T cells in alopecia areata. Extracted from the samples, RNA was reverse transcribed into cDNA to serve as the sequencing template. Produced via immunoSEQ multiplex PCR; TCRdb's table is partial and in-frame only. The table includes roughly 230,000 clones, less than 50% detected once. This sample's treatment: oral pan-JAK inhibitor, 5-10 mg twice daily. Study-level results: Persistence of many expanded lesional clones was seen in scalp and blood during tofacitinib.

The CDR3 has 12 amino acids. The V end lost 4 bases, the J end lost 3 bases, and 6 bases lay between the germline ends. Germline V CDR1 and CDR2: SNHLY, FYNNEI. A word on this clone: Its antigen is currently unknown.

This clonotype was obtained from a human donor with alopecia areata. The sample in question was CD4+ T cells sorted from blood, obtained at roughly week 38, from a patient treated with tofacitinib. The V call is TRBV2, the J call TRBJ1-1, with unresolved D. The DNA of the CDR3 is TGTGCCAGCAGTGTGTCACACACTGAAGCTTTCTTT. Amino acids: CASSVSHTEAFF.